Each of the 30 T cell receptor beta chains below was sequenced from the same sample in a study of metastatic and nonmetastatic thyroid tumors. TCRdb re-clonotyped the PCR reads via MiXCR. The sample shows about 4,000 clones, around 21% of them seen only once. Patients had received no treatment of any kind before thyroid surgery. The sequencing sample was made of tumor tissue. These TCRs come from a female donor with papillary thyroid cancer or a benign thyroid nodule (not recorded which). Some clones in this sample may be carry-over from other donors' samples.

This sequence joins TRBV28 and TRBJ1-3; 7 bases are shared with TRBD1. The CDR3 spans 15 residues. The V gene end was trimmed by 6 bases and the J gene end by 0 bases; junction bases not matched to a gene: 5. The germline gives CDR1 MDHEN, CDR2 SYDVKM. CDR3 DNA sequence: TGTGCCAGCAGAAAACAGGGGAGCTCTGGAAACACCATATATTTT. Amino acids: CASRKQGSSGNTIYF.

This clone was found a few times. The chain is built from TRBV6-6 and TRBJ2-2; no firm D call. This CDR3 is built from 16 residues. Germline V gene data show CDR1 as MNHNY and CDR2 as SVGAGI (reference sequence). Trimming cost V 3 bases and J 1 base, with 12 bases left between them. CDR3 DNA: TGTGCCAGCAGTTATAGAAGTCCGGGGAACACCGGGGAGCTGTTTTTT. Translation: CASSYRSPGNTGELFF.

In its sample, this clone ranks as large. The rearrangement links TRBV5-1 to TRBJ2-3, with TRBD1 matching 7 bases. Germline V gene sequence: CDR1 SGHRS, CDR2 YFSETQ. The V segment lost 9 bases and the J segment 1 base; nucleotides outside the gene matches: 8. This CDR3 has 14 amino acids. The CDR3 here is CATTTGQGTDTQYF. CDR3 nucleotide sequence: TGCGCCACCACAACCGGACAGGGCACAGATACGCAGTATTTT.

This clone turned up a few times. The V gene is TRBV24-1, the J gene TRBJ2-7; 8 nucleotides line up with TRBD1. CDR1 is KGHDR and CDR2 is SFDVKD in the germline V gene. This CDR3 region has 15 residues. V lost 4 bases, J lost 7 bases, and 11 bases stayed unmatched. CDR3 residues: CATSENPQGAPEQYF. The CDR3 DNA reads TGTGCCACCAGTGAGAATCCTCAGGGGGCGCCGGAGCAGTACTTC.

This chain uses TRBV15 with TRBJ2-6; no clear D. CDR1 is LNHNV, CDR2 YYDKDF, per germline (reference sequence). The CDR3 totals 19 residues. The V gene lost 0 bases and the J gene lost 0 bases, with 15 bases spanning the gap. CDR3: CATSRDNTGDYSGANVLTF. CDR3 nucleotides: TGTGCCACCAGCAGAGATAACACCGGAGATTACTCTGGGGCCAACGTCCTGACTTTC.

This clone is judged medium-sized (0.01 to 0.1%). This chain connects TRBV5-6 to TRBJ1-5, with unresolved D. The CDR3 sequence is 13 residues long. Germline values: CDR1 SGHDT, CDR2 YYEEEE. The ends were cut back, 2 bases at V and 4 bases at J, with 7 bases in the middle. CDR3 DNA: TGTGCCAGCAGCTTATCCTGGAATCAGCCCCAGCATTTT. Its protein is CASSLSWNQPQHF. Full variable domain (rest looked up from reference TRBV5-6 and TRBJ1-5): DAGVTQSPTHLIKTRGQQVTLRCSPKSGHDTVSWYQQALGQGPQFIFQYYEEEERQRGNFPDRFSGHQFPNYSSELNVNALLLGDSALYLCASSLSWNQPQHFGDGTRLSIL.

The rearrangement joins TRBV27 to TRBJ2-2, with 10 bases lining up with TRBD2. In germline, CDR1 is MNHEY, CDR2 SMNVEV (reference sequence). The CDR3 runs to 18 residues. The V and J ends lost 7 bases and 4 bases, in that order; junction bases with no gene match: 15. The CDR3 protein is CASTLLGLAGAGTGELFF. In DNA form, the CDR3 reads TGTGCCAGCACACTTCTCGGGCTAGCGGGAGCCGGCACCGGGGAGCTGTTTTTT.

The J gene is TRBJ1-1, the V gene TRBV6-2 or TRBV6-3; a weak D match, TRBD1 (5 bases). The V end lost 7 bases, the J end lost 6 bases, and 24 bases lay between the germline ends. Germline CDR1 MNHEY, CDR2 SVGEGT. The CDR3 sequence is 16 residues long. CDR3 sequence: CASISAASMGRAEAFF. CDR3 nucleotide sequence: TGTGCCAGCATTTCCGCCGCTAGCATGGGGCGAGCTGAAGCTTTCTTT.

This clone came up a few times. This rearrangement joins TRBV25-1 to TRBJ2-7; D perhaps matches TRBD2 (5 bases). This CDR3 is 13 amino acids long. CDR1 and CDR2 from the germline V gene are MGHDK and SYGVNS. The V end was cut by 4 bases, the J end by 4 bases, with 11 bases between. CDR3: CASSAAGLYEQYF. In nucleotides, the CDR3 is TGTGCCAGCAGTGCCGCAGGACTTTACGAGCAGTACTTC.

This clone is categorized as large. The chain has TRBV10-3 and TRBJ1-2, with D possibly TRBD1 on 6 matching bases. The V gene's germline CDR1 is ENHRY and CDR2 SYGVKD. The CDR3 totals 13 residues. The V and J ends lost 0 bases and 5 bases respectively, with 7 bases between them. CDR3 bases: TGTGCCATCAGTGAGTCCGGACAGTATGGCTACACCTTC. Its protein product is CAISESGQYGYTF.

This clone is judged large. CDR3 nucleotide sequence: TGTGCCAGCAGTTTCTCCCAGAGCTCCTACAATGAGCAGTTCTTC. Its translation is CASSFSQSSYNEQFF. The V gene is TRBV28, the J gene TRBJ2-1; D is unresolved. CDR3 length: 15 residues. V lost 3 bases and J lost 0, with 9 bases in between. Germline assignment: CDR1 MDHEN and CDR2 SYDVKM.

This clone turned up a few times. The CDR3 region has the DNA TGTGCCAGCAGTTTACTAACGACAGCTGGCTATGGCTACACCTTC. This gives the protein CASSLLTTAGYGYTF. V gene TRBV28 combines with J gene TRBJ1-2, with D perhaps TRBD1 (5 bases). CDR1 MDHEN and CDR2 SYDVKM come from the germline V gene. The germline V and J ends were trimmed by 2 bases and 4 bases, with 14 bases remaining between them. The CDR3 is 15 residues long.

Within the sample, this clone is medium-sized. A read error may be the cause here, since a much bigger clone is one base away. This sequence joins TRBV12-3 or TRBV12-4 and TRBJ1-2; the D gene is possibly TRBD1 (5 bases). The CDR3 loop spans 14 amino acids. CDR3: CANSLAGARNSYTF. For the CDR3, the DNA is TGTGCCAACAGTCTTGCCGGGGCGAGGAATAGCTACACCTTC.

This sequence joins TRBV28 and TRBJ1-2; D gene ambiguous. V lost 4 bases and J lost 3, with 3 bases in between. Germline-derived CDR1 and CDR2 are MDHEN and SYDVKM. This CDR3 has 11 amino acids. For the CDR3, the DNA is TGTGCCAGCAGTTCTGACTATGGCTACACCTTC. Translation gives CASSSDYGYTF.

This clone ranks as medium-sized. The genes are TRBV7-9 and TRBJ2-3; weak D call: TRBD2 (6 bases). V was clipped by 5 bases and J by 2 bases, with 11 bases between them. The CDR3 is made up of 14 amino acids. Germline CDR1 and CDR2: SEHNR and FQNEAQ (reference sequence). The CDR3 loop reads CASSQALATDTQYF. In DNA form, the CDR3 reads TGTGCCAGCAGCCAAGCACTAGCCACAGATACGCAGTATTTT.

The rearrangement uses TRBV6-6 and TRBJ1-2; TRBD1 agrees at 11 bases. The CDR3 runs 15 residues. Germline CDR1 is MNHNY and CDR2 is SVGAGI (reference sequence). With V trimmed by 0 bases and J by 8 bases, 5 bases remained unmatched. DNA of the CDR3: TGTGCCAGCAGTTACTCGGGCGGGACAGGGGGAGGCTACACCTTC. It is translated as CASSYSGGTGGGYTF.

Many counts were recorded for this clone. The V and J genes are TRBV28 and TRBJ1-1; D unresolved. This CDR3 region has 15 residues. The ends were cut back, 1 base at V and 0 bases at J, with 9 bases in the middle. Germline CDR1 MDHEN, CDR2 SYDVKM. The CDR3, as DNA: TGTGCCAGCAGTTTATCGGAATCAATGAACACTGAAGCTTTCTTT. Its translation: CASSLSESMNTEAFF.

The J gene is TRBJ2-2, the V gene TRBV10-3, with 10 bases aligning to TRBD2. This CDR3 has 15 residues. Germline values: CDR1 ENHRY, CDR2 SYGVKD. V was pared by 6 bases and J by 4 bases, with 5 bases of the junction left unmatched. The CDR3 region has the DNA TGTGCCATCAGCCCTAGCGGGAGCGGCACCGGGGAGCTGTTTTTT. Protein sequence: CAISPSGSGTGELFF.

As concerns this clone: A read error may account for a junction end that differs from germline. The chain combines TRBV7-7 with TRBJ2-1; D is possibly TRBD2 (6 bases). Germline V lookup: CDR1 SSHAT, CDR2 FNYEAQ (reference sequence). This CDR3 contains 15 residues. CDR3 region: CAGSLGGGSYNEQFF. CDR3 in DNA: TGTGCCGGCAGCCTCGGGGGAGGCTCCTACAATGAGCAGTTCTTC.

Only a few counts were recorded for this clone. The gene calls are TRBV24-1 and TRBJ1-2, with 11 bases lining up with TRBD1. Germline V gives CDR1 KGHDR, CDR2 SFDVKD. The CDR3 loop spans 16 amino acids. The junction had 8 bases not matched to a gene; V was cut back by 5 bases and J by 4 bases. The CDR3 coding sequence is TGTGCCACCAGTGCTCCCGGGACAGGGGGAACCTATGGCTACACCTTC. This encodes CATSAPGTGGTYGYTF.

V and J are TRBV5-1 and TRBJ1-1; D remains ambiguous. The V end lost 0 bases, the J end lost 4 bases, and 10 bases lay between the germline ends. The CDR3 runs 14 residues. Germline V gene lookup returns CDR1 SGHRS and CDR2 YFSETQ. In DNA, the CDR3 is TGCGCCAGCAGCTTGGGAGGGCTGAGCACTGAAGCTTTCTTT. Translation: CASSLGGLSTEAFF.

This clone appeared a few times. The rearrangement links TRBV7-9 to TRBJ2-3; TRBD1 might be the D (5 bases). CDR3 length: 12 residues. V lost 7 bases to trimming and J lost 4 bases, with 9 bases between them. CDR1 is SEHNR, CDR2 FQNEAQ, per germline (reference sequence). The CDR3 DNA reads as TGTGCCAGCAACCTAGGGGCAGATACGCAGTATTTT. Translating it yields CASNLGADTQYF.

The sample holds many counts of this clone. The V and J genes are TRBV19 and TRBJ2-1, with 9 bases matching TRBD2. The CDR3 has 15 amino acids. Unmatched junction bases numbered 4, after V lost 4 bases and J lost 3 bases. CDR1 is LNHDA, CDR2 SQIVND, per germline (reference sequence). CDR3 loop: CASSRVAGDYNEQFF. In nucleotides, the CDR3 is TGTGCCAGTAGTAGGGTAGCGGGGGACTACAATGAGCAGTTCTTC.

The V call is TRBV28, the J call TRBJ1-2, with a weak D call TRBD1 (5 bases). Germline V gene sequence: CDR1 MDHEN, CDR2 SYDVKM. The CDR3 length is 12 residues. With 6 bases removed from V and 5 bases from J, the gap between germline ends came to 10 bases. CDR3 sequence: CASSQGPYGYTF. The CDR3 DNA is TGTGCCAGCAGCCAGGGTCCGTATGGCTACACCTTC.

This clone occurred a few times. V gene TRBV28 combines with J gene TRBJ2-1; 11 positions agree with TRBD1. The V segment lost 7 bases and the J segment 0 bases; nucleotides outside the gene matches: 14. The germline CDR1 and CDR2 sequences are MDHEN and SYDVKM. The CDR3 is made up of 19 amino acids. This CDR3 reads CASTIPGQGAGSSYNEQFF. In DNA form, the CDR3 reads TGTGCCAGCACCATCCCAGGACAGGGGGCGGGTAGCTCCTACAATGAGCAGTTCTTC.

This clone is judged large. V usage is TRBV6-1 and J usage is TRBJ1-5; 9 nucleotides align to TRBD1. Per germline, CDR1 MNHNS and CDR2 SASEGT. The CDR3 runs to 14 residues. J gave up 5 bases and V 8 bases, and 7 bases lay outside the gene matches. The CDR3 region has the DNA TGTGCCAGCGGATGGACAGGGGAGGATCAGCCCCAGCATTTT. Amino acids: CASGWTGEDQPQHF.

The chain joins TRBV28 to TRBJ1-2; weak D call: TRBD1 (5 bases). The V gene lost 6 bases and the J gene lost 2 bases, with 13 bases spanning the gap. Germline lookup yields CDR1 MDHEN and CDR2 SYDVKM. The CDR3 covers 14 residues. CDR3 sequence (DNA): TGTGCCAGCAGCTTTCTCCGGGGGAACTATGGCTACACCTTC. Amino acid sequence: CASSFLRGNYGYTF.

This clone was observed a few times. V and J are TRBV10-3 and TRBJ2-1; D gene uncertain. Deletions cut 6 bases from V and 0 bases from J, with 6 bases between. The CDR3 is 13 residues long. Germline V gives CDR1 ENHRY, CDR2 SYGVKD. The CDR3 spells CAISPSSYNEQFF. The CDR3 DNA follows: TGTGCCATCAGCCCTAGCTCCTACAATGAGCAGTTCTTC.

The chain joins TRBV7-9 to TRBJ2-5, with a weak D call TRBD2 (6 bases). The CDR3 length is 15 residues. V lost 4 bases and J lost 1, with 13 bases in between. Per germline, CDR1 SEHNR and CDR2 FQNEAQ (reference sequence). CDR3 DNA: TGTGCCAGCAGCTCCCTTACGGAGGGCCAAGAGACCCAGTACTTC. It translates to CASSSLTEGQETQYF.

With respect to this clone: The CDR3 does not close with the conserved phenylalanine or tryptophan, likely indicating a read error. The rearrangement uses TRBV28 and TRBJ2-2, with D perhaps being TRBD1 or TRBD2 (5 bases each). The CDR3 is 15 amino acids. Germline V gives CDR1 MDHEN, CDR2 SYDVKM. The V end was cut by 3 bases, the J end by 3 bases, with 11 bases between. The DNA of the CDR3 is TGTGCCAGCAGTTTCGGGCAGGGAGACACCGGGGAGCTGTTTCTT. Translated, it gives CASSFGQGDTGELFL.